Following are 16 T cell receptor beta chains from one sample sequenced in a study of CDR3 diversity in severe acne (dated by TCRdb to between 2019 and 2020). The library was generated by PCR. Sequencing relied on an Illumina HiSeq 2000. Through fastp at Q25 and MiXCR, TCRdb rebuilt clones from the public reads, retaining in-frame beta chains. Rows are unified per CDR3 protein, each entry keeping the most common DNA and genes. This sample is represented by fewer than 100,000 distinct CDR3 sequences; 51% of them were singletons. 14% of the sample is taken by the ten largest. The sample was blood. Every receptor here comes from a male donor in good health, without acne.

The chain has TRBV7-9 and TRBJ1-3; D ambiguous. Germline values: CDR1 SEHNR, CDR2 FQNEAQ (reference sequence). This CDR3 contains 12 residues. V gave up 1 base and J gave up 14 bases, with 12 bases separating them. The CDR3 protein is CASSLEVTKLYF. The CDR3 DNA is TGTGCCAGCAGCTTAGAAGTCACCAAGTTATATTTT.

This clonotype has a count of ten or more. CDR3 nucleotide sequence: TGTGCCAGCAGCCAAGGACTAGCGGGAAGACCACACTCCTACAATGAGCAGTTCTTC. Translated: CASSQGLAGRPHSYNEQFF. The V call is TRBV4-2, the J call TRBJ2-1; TRBD2 matches 11 bases. Trimming removed 1 base from V and 0 bases from J; junction bases left unmatched: 8. CDR1 and CDR2 (germline): LGHNA, YNFKEQ. There are 19 residues in the CDR3.

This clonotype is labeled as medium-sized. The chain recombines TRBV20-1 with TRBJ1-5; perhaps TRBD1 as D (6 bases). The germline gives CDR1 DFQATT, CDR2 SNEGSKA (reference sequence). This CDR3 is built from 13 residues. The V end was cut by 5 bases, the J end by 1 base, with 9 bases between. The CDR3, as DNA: TGCAGTGCTCAGGGGACCAGCAATCAGCCCCAGCATTTT. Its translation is CSAQGTSNQPQHF.

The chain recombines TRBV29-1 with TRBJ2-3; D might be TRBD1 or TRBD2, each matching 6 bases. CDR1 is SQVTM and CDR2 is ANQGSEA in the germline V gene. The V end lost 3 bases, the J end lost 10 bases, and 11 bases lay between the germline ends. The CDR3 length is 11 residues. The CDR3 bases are TGCAGCGTTGAGGCGGAGGGGGCGCAGTATTTT. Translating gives CSVEAEGAQYF.

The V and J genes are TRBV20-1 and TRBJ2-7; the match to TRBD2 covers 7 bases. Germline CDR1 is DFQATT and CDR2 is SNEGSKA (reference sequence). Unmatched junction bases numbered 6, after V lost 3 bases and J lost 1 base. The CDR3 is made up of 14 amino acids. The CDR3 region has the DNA TGCAGTGCTAGCAACTGCGGGGGTTCCTACGAGCAGTACTTC. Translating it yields CSASNCGGSYEQYF.

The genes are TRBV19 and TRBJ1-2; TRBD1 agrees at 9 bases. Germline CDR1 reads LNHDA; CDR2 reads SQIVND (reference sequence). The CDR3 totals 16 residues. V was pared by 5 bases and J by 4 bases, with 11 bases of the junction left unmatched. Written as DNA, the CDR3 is TGTGCCAGTAGTCTTTCGACAGGGGGAGGGGTCTATGGCTACACCTTC. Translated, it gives CASSLSTGGGVYGYTF.

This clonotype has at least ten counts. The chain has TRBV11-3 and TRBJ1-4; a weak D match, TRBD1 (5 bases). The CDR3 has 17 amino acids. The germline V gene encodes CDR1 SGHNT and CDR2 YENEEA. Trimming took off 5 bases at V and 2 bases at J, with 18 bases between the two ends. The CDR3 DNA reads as TGTGCCAGCAGCCGTCTCTCCGGTGACAGCACTAATGAAAAACTGTTTTTT. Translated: CASSRLSGDSTNEKLFF.

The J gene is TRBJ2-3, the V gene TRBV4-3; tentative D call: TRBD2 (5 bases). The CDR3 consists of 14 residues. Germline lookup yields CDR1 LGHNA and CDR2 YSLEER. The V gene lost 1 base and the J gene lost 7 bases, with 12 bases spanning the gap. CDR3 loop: CASSQGAGPHTQYF. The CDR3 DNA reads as TGCGCCAGCAGCCAAGGGGCGGGTCCCCATACGCAGTATTTT.

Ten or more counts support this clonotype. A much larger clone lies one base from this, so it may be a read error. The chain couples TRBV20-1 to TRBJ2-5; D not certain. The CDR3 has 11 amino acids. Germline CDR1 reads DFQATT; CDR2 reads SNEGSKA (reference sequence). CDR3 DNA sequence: TGCGGTGGCGAGATACAAGAGACCCAGTACTTC. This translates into CGGEIQETQYF.

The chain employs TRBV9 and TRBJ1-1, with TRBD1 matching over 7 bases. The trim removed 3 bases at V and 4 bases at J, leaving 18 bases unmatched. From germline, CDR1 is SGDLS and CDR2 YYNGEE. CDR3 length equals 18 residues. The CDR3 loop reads CASSADTGAGGAGTEAFF. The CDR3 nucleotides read TGTGCCAGCAGCGCCGATACAGGGGCCGGGGGCGCGGGCACTGAAGCTTTCTTT.

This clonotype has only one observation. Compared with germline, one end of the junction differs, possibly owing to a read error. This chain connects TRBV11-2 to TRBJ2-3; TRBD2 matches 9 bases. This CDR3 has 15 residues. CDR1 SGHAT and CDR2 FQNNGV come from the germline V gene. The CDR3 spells CASSPSGTNTDTRYF. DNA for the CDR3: TGTGCCAGCAGCCCTAGCGGGACTAACACAGATACGCGGTATTTT.

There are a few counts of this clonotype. Here the CDR3 reads CASSAGPGLTYEQYF. CDR3 coding DNA: TGTGCCAGCAGCGCAGGCCCCGGGCTAACCTACGAGCAGTACTTC. The chain joins TRBV7-6 to TRBJ2-7, with unresolved D. V lost 5 bases to trimming and J lost 2 bases, with 16 bases between them. Germline V CDR1 and CDR2: SGHVS, FNYEAQ. The CDR3 contains 15 residues. Full variable domain (rest looked up from reference TRBV7-6 and TRBJ2-7): GAGVSQSPRYKVTKRGQDVALRCDPISGHVSLYWYRQALGQGPEFLTYFNYEAQQDKSGLPNDRFSAERPEGSISTLTIQRTEQRDSAMYRCASSAGPGLTYEQYFGPGTRLTVT.

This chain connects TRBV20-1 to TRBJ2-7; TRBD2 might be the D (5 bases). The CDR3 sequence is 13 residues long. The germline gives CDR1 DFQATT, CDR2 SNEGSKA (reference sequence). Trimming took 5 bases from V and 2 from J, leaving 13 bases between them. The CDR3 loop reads CSAVDFGAYEQYF. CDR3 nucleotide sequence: TGCAGTGCTGTGGACTTTGGGGCCTACGAGCAGTACTTC.

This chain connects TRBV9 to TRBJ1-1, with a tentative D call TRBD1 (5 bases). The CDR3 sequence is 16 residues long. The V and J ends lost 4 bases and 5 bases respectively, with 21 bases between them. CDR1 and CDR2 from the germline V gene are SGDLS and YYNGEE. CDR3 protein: CASSRKPGRSETEAFF. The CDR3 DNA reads TGTGCCAGCAGCAGGAAACCGGGACGTAGTGAGACTGAAGCTTTCTTT.

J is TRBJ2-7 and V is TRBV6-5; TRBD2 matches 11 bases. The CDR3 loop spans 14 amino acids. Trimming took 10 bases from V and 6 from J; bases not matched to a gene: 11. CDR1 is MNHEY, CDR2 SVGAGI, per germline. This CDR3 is CAISLTSGRGEQYF. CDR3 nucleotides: TGTGCCATCAGCCTAACTAGCGGGAGAGGCGAGCAGTACTTC.

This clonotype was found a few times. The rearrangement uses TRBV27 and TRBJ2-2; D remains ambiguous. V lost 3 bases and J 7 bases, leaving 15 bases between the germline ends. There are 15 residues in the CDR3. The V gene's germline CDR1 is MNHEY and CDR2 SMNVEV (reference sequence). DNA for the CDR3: TGTGCCAGCAGTTTTTCAGCTAGATTGGTCGGGGAGCTGTTTTTT. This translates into CASSFSARLVGELFF.